This T cell receptor (beta chain) comes out of a study of cytotoxic CD8 clonotypes in ibrutinib-treated CLL. This CDR3 is 13 amino acids long. In germline, CDR1 is MNHEY, CDR2 SVGAGI. J gave up 5 bases and V 8 bases, and 8 bases lay outside the gene matches. The table came from immunoSEQ multiplex PCR; TCRdb's copy has only in-frame clones and leaves some out. The sample lists some 350,000 clones, 67% occurring once. The sequenced sample was PBMCs, obtained after 36 months of ibrutinib treatment. This chain uses TRBV6-5 with TRBJ2-5; 7 positions match TRBD1. The sequence derives from a human donor with chronic lymphocytic leukemia. DNA of the CDR3: TGTGCCAGCGTTAGGGGGCCCGGGGAGACCCAGTACTTC. This gives the protein CASVRGPGETQYF.